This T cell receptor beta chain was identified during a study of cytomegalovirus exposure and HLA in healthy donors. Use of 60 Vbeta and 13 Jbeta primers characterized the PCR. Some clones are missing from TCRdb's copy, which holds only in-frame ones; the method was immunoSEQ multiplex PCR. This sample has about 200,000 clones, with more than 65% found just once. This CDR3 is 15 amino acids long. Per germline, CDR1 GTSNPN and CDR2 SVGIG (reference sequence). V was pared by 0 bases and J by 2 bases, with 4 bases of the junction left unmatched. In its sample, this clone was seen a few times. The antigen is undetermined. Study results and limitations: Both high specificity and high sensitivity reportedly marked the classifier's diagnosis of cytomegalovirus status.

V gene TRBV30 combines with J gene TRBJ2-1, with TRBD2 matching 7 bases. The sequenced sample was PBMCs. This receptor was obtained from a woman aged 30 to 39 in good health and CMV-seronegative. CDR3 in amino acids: CAWSVRGRAYNEQFF. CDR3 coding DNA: TGTGCCTGGAGTGTACGGGGGAGGGCCTACAATGAGCAGTTCTTC.